These 31 T cell receptor beta chains came from one sample sequenced in a study of T cell responses to AZD1222 COVID-19 vaccine. Clones were read by immunoSEQ multiplex PCR, and TCRdb kept only the in-frame ones, dropping some. The data hold about 120,000 clones, with almost 95% observed a single time. Specimen: peripheral blood, collected 28 days after the second AZD1222 dose. Source of these receptors: an adult who received the AZD1222 COVID-19 vaccine.

The rearrangement joins TRBV30 to TRBJ2-3; TRBD2 is a possible D gene (6 bases). The germline V gene has CDR1 GTSNPN and CDR2 SVGIG (reference sequence). This CDR3 contains 13 residues. Trimming took 1 base from V and 1 from J, leaving 6 bases between them. The CDR3 spells CAWSGGGTDTQYF. DNA of the CDR3: TGTGCCTGGAGTGGCGGGGGCACAGATACGCAGTATTTT.

V usage is TRBV30 and J usage is TRBJ1-3; D is unresolved. CDR3 size: 13 residues. V lost 1 base and J lost 0, with 4 bases in between. From germline, CDR1 is GTSNPN and CDR2 SVGIG (reference sequence). CDR3 coding DNA: TGTGCCTGGAGTGGGGGCTCTGGAAACACCATATATTTT. This gives the protein CAWSGGSGNTIYF.

The V call is TRBV19, the J call TRBJ2-7; weak D call: TRBD1 (5 bases). The CDR3 loop spans 16 amino acids. In germline, CDR1 is LNHDA, CDR2 SQIVND (reference sequence). V lost 0 bases, J lost 2 bases, and 14 bases lay in between. CDR3 in DNA: TGTGCCAGTAGTATAGACCCCAGGACATATACCTACGAGCAGTACTTC. Translation gives CASSIDPRTYTYEQYF. Based on the CDR3 plus reference TRBV19 and TRBJ2-7, the full variable domain is DGGITQSPKYLFRKEGQNVTLSCEQNLNHDAMYWYRQDPGQGLRLIYYSQIVNDFQKGDIAEGYSVSREKKESFPLTVTSAQKNPTAFYLCASSIDPRTYTYEQYFGPGTRLTVT.

The chain joins TRBV15 to TRBJ2-2; 7 nucleotides match TRBD1. With 5 bases clipped from V and 2 bases from J, the junction kept 5 bases outside the gene matches. This CDR3 region has 15 residues. Germline loops: CDR1 LNHNV, CDR2 YYDKDF (reference sequence). The CDR3 here is CATSGGQVNTGELFF. In DNA, the CDR3 is TGTGCCACCAGCGGAGGACAGGTCAACACCGGGGAGCTGTTTTTT.

The gene calls are TRBV7-2 and TRBJ2-7; D may be TRBD2 (5 bases). The V gene's germline CDR1 is SGHTA and CDR2 FQGNSA. Trimming removed 5 bases at V and 3 bases at J, with 11 bases between. The CDR3 extends over 13 amino acids. CDR3 in DNA: TGTGCCAGCAGCCCAAGCGGAGGCTACGAGCAGTACTTC. It specifies CASSPSGGYEQYF.

The rearrangement links TRBV6-1 to TRBJ1-3; a possible D gene is TRBD1 (5 bases). The CDR3 extends over 17 amino acids. V lost 4 bases and J 7 bases, leaving 23 bases between the germline ends. Germline V CDR1 and CDR2: MNHNS, SASEGT. This chain's CDR3 is CASSAGASGENWNTIYF. As DNA, the CDR3 is TGTGCCAGCAGTGCTGGGGCATCCGGGGAAAATTGGAACACCATATATTTT.

This chain links TRBV7-8 with TRBJ1-6, with 7 bases fitting TRBD1. Per germline, CDR1 SGHVS and CDR2 FQNEAQ. CDR3 length: 15 residues. With 4 bases clipped from V and 6 bases from J, the junction kept 6 bases outside the gene matches. CDR3 region: CASSSSGTVNSPLHF. Here the CDR3 DNA reads TGTGCCAGCAGCTCATCTGGGACAGTTAATTCACCCCTCCACTTT. The variable domain in full, completed from reference TRBV7-8 and TRBJ1-6, reads GAGVSQSPRYKVAKRGQDVALRCDPISGHVSLFWYQQALGQGPEFLTYFQNEAQLDKSGLPSDRFFAERPEGSVSTLKIQRTQQEDSAVYLCASSSSGTVNSPLHFGNGTRLTVT.

The chain couples TRBV5-6 to TRBJ1-2; D remains ambiguous. V was shortened by 2 bases and J by 6 bases, with 8 bases between the two germline ends. The germline CDR1 and CDR2 sequences are SGHDT and YYEEEE. The CDR3 totals 12 residues. The CDR3 loop reads CASSLRVNGYTF. CDR3 nucleotides: TGTGCCAGCAGCTTACGGGTGAATGGCTACACCTTC.

The chain uses TRBV19 and TRBJ1-6; perhaps TRBD1 as D (6 bases). With 3 bases removed from V and 7 bases from J, the gap between germline ends came to 13 bases. Germline CDR1 is LNHDA and CDR2 is SQIVND (reference sequence). CDR3 length equals 15 residues. CDR3 coding DNA: TGTGCCAGTAGTATGGACGTCAGGGGAAATTCACCCCTCCACTTT. It codes for CASSMDVRGNSPLHF.

The chain joins TRBV2 to TRBJ2-1, with D tentatively TRBD1 (5 bases). The length of the CDR3 is 14 residues. CDR1 and CDR2 (germline): SNHLY, FYNNEI. Trimming shortened V by 6 bases and J by 0 bases, and 9 bases separated the two germline ends. CDR3 coding DNA: TGTGCCAGCAGACAGGCGGACTCCTACAATGAGCAGTTCTTC. Its protein product is CASRQADSYNEQFF. Combining the CDR3 with reference TRBV2 and TRBJ2-1 gives the whole variable domain EPEVTQTPSHQVTQMGQEVILRCVPISNHLYFYWYRQILGQKVEFLVSFYNNEISEKSEIFDDQFSVERPDGSNFTLKIRSTKLEDSAMYFCASRQADSYNEQFFGPGTRLTVL.

The table lists this clone with a count of one. The chain uses TRBV18 and TRBJ1-2; D is perhaps TRBD1 (5 bases). The CDR3 has 14 residues. V lost 2 bases to trimming and J lost 3 bases, with 10 bases between them. CDR1 KGHSH and CDR2 LQKENI come from the germline V gene. This chain's CDR3 is CASSPGAGDYGYTF. For the CDR3, the DNA is TGTGCCAGCTCACCAGGGGCAGGCGACTATGGCTACACCTTC.

V gene TRBV6-1 combines with J gene TRBJ2-7, with 8 bases aligning to TRBD2. This CDR3 comprises 15 residues. V lost 2 bases and J lost 5; bases outside the gene matches: 8. Germline CDR1 reads MNHNS; CDR2 reads SASEGT. CDR3 nucleotide sequence: TGTGCCAGCAGTGAAACCGGGACTAGGGTCCACGAGCAGTACTTC. Translation gives CASSETGTRVHEQYF.

This clone was seen a single time. This sequence joins TRBV3-1 (or the pseudogene TRBV3-2) and TRBJ1-6; D remains ambiguous. Germline V gene lookup returns CDR1 LGHDT and CDR2 YNNKEL (reference sequence). This CDR3 has 12 amino acids. Trimming shortened V by 4 bases and J by 10 bases, and 8 bases separated the two germline ends. In DNA, the CDR3 is TGTGCCAGCAGCCCGCGTGGATCACCCCTCCACTTT. Translating gives CASSPRGSPLHF.

The rearrangement uses TRBV27 and TRBJ1-2; D is undetermined. Germline V CDR1 and CDR2: MNHEY, SMNVEV (reference sequence). This CDR3 contains 12 residues. Between the trimmed V and J ends, which lost 6 bases and 1 base, there was a span of 6 bases. Here the CDR3 reads CASSRNNYGYTF. The CDR3 coding sequence is TGTGCCAGCAGCCGAAATAACTATGGCTACACCTTC.

The chain has TRBV2 and TRBJ2-3, with D perhaps TRBD1 or TRBD2 (7 bases each). The ends were cut back, 10 bases at V and 2 bases at J, with 16 bases in the middle. Germline loops: CDR1 SNHLY, CDR2 FYNNEI. The CDR3 runs to 14 residues. Here the CDR3 reads CATLADRFTDTQYF. CDR3 DNA: TGTGCCACCCTAGCGGACAGGTTCACAGATACGCAGTATTTT. Based on the CDR3 plus reference TRBV2 and TRBJ2-3, the full variable domain is EPEVTQTPSHQVTQMGQEVILRCVPISNHLYFYWYRQILGQKVEFLVSFYNNEISEKSEIFDDQFSVERPDGSNFTLKIRSTKLEDSAMYFCATLADRFTDTQYFGPGTRLTVL.

The chain couples TRBV28 to TRBJ1-5; tentative D call: TRBD1 (5 bases). Trimming shortened V by 4 bases and J by 2 bases, and 12 bases separated the two germline ends. The germline gives CDR1 MDHEN, CDR2 SYDVKM. The CDR3 length is 15 residues. The CDR3 DNA reads TGTGCCAGCAGTTGGGGGACGATGGGCAATCAGCCCCAGCATTTT. This encodes CASSWGTMGNQPQHF. The whole variable domain, remainder taken from reference TRBV28 and TRBJ1-5, is DVKVTQSSRYLVKRTGEKVFLECVQDMDHENMFWYRQDPGLGLRLIYFSYDVKMKEKGDIPEGYSVSREKKERFSLILESASTNQTSMYLCASSWGTMGNQPQHFGDGTRLSIL.

V is TRBV14 and J is TRBJ1-1; tentatively, D is TRBD1 (5 bases). The germline gives CDR1 SGHDN, CDR2 FVKESK. Trimming left V 1 base short and J 5 bases short, with 14 bases between. This CDR3 has 15 residues. The CDR3 nucleotides are TGTGCCAGCAGCCAAGTAACGGGGCGAAGGACTGAAGCTTTCTTT. Translating it yields CASSQVTGRRTEAFF.

The chain combines TRBV18 with TRBJ1-5, with TRBD1 as a possible D gene (5 bases). V was trimmed by 3 bases and J by 5 bases, leaving 14 bases between them. The CDR3 is made up of 15 amino acids. From germline, CDR1 is KGHSH and CDR2 LQKENI. CDR3 in DNA: TGTGCCAGCTCACCGACCTATCCGGGGGATCAGCCCCAGCATTTT. Its protein product is CASSPTYPGDQPQHF.

The rearrangement joins TRBV28 to TRBJ1-6, with D perhaps matching TRBD1 (5 bases). The CDR3 is made up of 15 amino acids. CDR1 is MDHEN and CDR2 is SYDVKM in the germline V gene. Deletions cut 4 bases from V and 9 bases from J, with 16 bases between. For the CDR3, the DNA is TGTGCCAGCAGTTCTCTAAGGGAGGGGATTTCACCCCTCCACTTT. Translation gives CASSSLREGISPLHF.

The chain employs TRBV19 and TRBJ2-7, with TRBD1 matching over 8 bases. The V gene end was trimmed by 9 bases and the J gene end by 5 bases; junction bases not matched to a gene: 12. The CDR3 totals 14 residues. The germline gives CDR1 LNHDA, CDR2 SQIVND (reference sequence). CDR3 in DNA: TGTGCCAGGCTGCCAAGACAGGGGATAAACGAGCAGTACTTC. This codes for CARLPRQGINEQYF.

As concerns this clone: At the DNA level, this CDR3 is encoded by other sequences in the same sample as well. The chain uses TRBV5-1 and TRBJ1-1; D is perhaps TRBD1 (5 bases). The germline V gene has CDR1 SGHRS and CDR2 YFSETQ. The CDR3 is made up of 12 amino acids. Trimming left V 2 bases short and J 5 bases short, with 7 bases between. In nucleotides, the CDR3 is TGCGCCAGCAGCTTAGAGGGGACTGAAGCTTTCTTT. Its protein is CASSLEGTEAFF.

This clone has just one count. The V gene is TRBV3-1 (or the pseudogene TRBV3-2), the J gene TRBJ2-3; no firm D call. Trimming removed 4 bases from V and 6 bases from J, with 11 bases in between. The germline V gene has CDR1 LGHDT and CDR2 YNNKEL (reference sequence). The CDR3 loop spans 13 amino acids. This CDR3 is CASSRSTLDTQYF. For the CDR3, the DNA is TGTGCCAGCAGCCGCTCAACCCTGGATACGCAGTATTTT.

The V and J genes are TRBV7-8 and TRBJ2-7; D gene ambiguous. V lost 1 base to trimming and J lost 2 bases, with 3 bases between them. The CDR3 is 12 amino acids. CDR1 is SGHVS and CDR2 is FQNEAQ in the germline V gene. In nucleotides, the CDR3 is TGTGCCAGCAGCTTAGTTACCTACGAGCAGTACTTC. This translates into CASSLVTYEQYF.

V and J are TRBV18 and TRBJ1-4; D is undetermined. Per germline, CDR1 KGHSH and CDR2 LQKENI. This CDR3 region has 13 residues. Trimming removed 3 bases at V and 3 bases at J, with 5 bases between. CDR3 coding DNA: TGTGCCAGCTCACCGAGAGCTAATGAAAAACTGTTTTTT. It translates to CASSPRANEKLFF.

This clone showed up just once. V usage is TRBV5-3 and J usage is TRBJ1-3, with 7 bases matching TRBD1. TRBV5-3 is sorted into the ORF group, with uncertain function. V was clipped by 2 bases and J by 0 bases; unmatched bases: 8. The CDR3 covers 17 residues. The CDR3 protein is CARSLPGQQSSGNTIYF. In nucleotides, the CDR3 is TGTGCCAGAAGCTTACCGGGACAGCAGTCCTCTGGAAACACCATATATTTT.

The chain joins TRBV4-1 to TRBJ2-3; D gene uncertain. V lost 0 bases and J 2 bases, leaving 9 bases between the germline ends. This CDR3 region has 15 residues. Germline CDR1 reads MGHRA; CDR2 reads YSYEKL. The CDR3: CASSQEEALTDTQYF. CDR3 nucleotides: TGCGCCAGCAGCCAAGAAGAAGCGCTCACAGATACGCAGTATTTT.

This sequence joins TRBV2 and TRBJ2-1, with D possibly called TRBD1 or TRBD2 (5 bases each). Germline CDR1 SNHLY, CDR2 FYNNEI. The CDR3 length is 13 residues. Trimming stripped 10 bases from V and 8 bases from J, with 18 bases between. The CDR3 protein is CATTRGVEDEQFF. The CDR3 DNA follows: TGTGCCACCACTAGGGGAGTGGAGGATGAGCAGTTCTTC.

The chain joins TRBV6-1 to TRBJ2-1, with 11 nucleotides matching TRBD2. Germline lookup yields CDR1 MNHNS and CDR2 SASEGT. This CDR3 has 16 amino acids. The V gene end was trimmed by 3 bases and the J gene end by 8 bases; junction bases not matched to a gene: 9. The DNA of the CDR3 is TGTGCCAGCAGTGATCAGACTAGCGGGAATGGCTATGAGCAGTTCTTC. Protein sequence: CASSDQTSGNGYEQFF.

The chain recombines TRBV27 with TRBJ1-1; 9 nucleotides align to TRBD1. CDR1 is MNHEY and CDR2 is SMNVEV in the germline V gene (reference sequence). This CDR3 is built from 15 residues. Trimming removed 0 bases from V and 7 bases from J; junction bases left unmatched: 6. The CDR3 loop reads CASSLSDRGLGEAFF. CDR3 nucleotides: TGTGCCAGCAGTTTATCGGACAGGGGATTAGGTGAAGCTTTCTTT.

The chain uses TRBV4-2 and TRBJ2-7; D may be TRBD2 (5 bases). Looked up from germline, CDR1 is LGHNA and CDR2 is YNFKEQ. The CDR3 spans 23 residues. Trimming cost V 3 bases and J 0 bases, with 36 bases left between them. The CDR3 reads CASSQPPRGLAPLKRPHSYEQYF. In DNA, the CDR3 is TGTGCCAGCAGCCAGCCCCCTCGGGGATTAGCTCCACTCAAACGCCCCCACTCCTACGAGCAGTACTTC.

The CDR3 DNA follows: TGTGCCAGCAGGTCCGGGACCGCGTATAATTCACCCCTCCACTTT. Its protein product is CASRSGTAYNSPLHF. V gene TRBV7-9 combines with J gene TRBJ1-6, with TRBD1 as a possible D gene (5 bases). The CDR3 sequence is 15 residues long. V was shortened by 6 bases and J by 4 bases, with 13 bases between the two germline ends. CDR1 SEHNR and CDR2 FQNEAQ come from the germline V gene (reference sequence). The full variable domain, with the rest looked up from reference TRBV7-9 and TRBJ1-6, is DTGVSQNPRHKITKRGQNVTFRCDPISEHNRLYWYRQTLGQGPEFLTYFQNEAQLEKSRLLSDRFSAERPKGSFSTLEIQRTEQGDSAMYLCASRSGTAYNSPLHFGNGTRLTVT.